One sample yielded the 8 T cell receptor beta chains listed below, sequenced in a study of shared clonotypes between healthy human individuals. Clones were sequenced by immunoSEQ multiplex PCR, and TCRdb holds only the in-frame ones, with some missing. The sample lists roughly 2.6 million clones, around nine tenths occurring once. Sequenced material: naive CD4+ T cells sorted from blood. This sample's subset: CD45RA+ positively selected. Every receptor here comes from a young man in good health.

In DNA, the CDR3 is TGCGCCAGCAGCTTCGGGGGACAGCCAGGCAATCAGCCCCAGCATTTT. Protein product: CASSFGGQPGNQPQHF. The chain combines TRBV5-1 with TRBJ1-5; TRBD1 matches 7 bases. V lost 2 bases and J lost 2; bases outside the gene matches: 7. Germline CDR1 and CDR2: SGHRS and YFSETQ. The CDR3 sequence is 16 residues long.

The chain combines TRBV27 with TRBJ2-5, with D possibly matching TRBD1 (6 bases). The V gene lost 5 bases and the J gene lost 1 base, with 17 bases spanning the gap. The CDR3 runs 16 residues. Germline assignment: CDR1 MNHEY and CDR2 SMNVEV (reference sequence). The CDR3 region is CASSAWTDRLQETQYF. The CDR3 nucleotides read TGTGCCAGCAGTGCCTGGACAGACCGACTCCAAGAGACCCAGTACTTC.

V and J are TRBV19 and TRBJ2-1, with a weak D call TRBD2 (6 bases). The CDR3 is 17 amino acids. The V and J ends lost 1 base and 0 bases respectively, with 13 bases between them. Germline V gene sequence: CDR1 LNHDA, CDR2 SQIVND (reference sequence). CDR3 nucleotide sequence: TGTGCCAGTAGTATAGGGGGACGGGGGTACTCCTACAATGAGCAGTTCTTC. Its protein product is CASSIGGRGYSYNEQFF.

The J gene is TRBJ2-3, the V gene TRBV12-5; 7 nucleotides match TRBD2. From germline, CDR1 is LGHNT and CDR2 FRNRAP. The CDR3 has 16 residues. With V trimmed by 6 bases and J by 1 base, 10 bases remained unmatched. CDR3 residues: CASGPSGGRGTDTQYF. The CDR3 DNA reads TGTGCTAGTGGCCCTTCGGGCGGGAGAGGCACAGATACGCAGTATTTT.

The chain employs TRBV6-6 and TRBJ1-1; D ambiguous. V was cut by 8 bases and J by 3 bases, with 7 bases left in between. Looked up from germline, CDR1 is MNHNY and CDR2 is SVGAGI (reference sequence). The CDR3 length is 11 residues. The CDR3 protein is CASPGDTEAFF. In DNA form, the CDR3 reads TGTGCCAGCCCTGGAGACACTGAAGCTTTCTTT.

This clone appeared a single time. This chain connects TRBV4-3 to TRBJ2-1, with 10 bases that match TRBD2. The CDR3 runs 16 residues. The V gene's germline CDR1 is LGHNA and CDR2 YSLEER. The V segment lost 2 bases and the J segment 8 bases; nucleotides outside the gene matches: 9. DNA of the CDR3: TGCGCCAGCAGCCAACGCCGGACTAGCGGCAGCTATGAGCAGTTCTTC. Protein sequence: CASSQRRTSGSYEQFF.

On this clone: One junction end does not reproduce the germline sequence, and a read error may be involved. The chain recombines TRBV7-7 with TRBJ2-7, with D possibly TRBD1 on 6 matching bases. There are 15 residues in the CDR3. The germline V gene has CDR1 SSHAT and CDR2 FNYEAQ (reference sequence). Here the CDR3 reads CASSWAGTLPYEQYF. CDR3 nucleotide sequence: TGTGCTAGCAGCTGGGCCGGGACACTCCCCTACGAGCAGTACTTC. Full variable domain (outside the CDR3, taken from reference TRBV7-7 and TRBJ2-7): GAGVSQSPRYKVTKRGQDVTLRCDPISSHATLYWYQQALGQGPEFLTYFNYEAQPDKSGLPSDRFSAERPEGSISTLTIQRTEQRDSAMYRCASSWAGTLPYEQYFGPGTRLTVT.

V usage is TRBV7-3 and J usage is TRBJ2-3; D perhaps matches TRBD2 (6 bases). Germline loops: CDR1 SGHTA, CDR2 FQGTGA. V gave up 5 bases and J gave up 6 bases, with 18 bases separating them. There are 15 residues in the CDR3. CDR3 sequence: CASSLNGDSWDTQYF. CDR3 DNA: TGTGCCAGCAGCCTCAACGGGGACTCCTGGGATACGCAGTATTTT.